This T cell receptor (beta chain) was captured by sequencing in a study of T cell responses to AZD1222 COVID-19 vaccine. Libraries were prepared by immunoSEQ multiplex PCR; TCRdb keeps only in-frame clonotypes and omits some of them. The profile shows around 120,000 clones, approximately 91% of them singletons. The CDR3 has 15 amino acids. V was trimmed by 0 bases and J by 7 bases, leaving 11 bases between them. Germline V lookup: CDR1 SGHRS, CDR2 YFSETQ. This receptor was obtained from an adult in good health. Sequenced here: peripheral blood, sampled on day 0 of AZD1222 vaccination. This sequence joins TRBV5-1 and TRBJ1-6; D gene unclear. The CDR3 here is CASSLEGLGNSPLHF. CDR3 nucleotide sequence: TGCGCCAGCAGCTTGGAAGGGTTGGGGAATTCACCCCTCCACTTT.